This T cell receptor beta chain was found in a study of long-term antiretroviral therapy in people with HIV. Post-ART PBMC samples numbered at least two per donor, and pre-ART ones at least one. Researchers ran immunoSEQ v3.0 at survey level. TCRdb's table, derived via immunoSEQ multiplex PCR, lists solely in-frame clones and lacks some. The sample holds more than 35,000 clones, around 86% seen once. The CDR3 covers 14 residues. Germline loops: CDR1 GTSNPN, CDR2 SVGIG (reference sequence). V trimming: 0 bases; J trimming: 2 bases; junction bases outside the gene matches: 2. Study-wide points: The blood, collected between the mid-2000s and the late 2010s, was possibly taken under older ART regimens. The data indicate that diversity increased after ART but remained below transplant donor controls. Clones showing expansion before ART dominated the repertoire at all time points.

A few counts support this clone. The antigen remains unidentified. The material was unsorted PBMCs, obtained 1.5 years after starting antiretroviral therapy. This chain connects TRBV30 to TRBJ2-7; TRBD2 matches at 9 bases. This TCR was sampled from a man in his late teens or twenties with HIV. CDR3 in DNA: TGTGCCTGGAGTGTACAGCGGGGGGCCTACGAGCAGTACTTC. Amino acid sequence: CAWSVQRGAYEQYF.